Below are 24 T cell receptor beta chains sequenced from a single sample in a study of cytomegalovirus exposure and HLA in healthy donors. Sequenced by immunoSEQ multiplex PCR; TCRdb stores in-frame clones only, minus some. The table records over 150,000 clones, approximately 89% of them present only once. Specimen: PBMCs. All receptors come from a man aged 18 to 30 in good health and CMV-seropositive.

This clone appeared a single time. This chain uses TRBV19 with TRBJ2-5, with 7 bases fitting TRBD2. Germline V lookup: CDR1 LNHDA, CDR2 SQIVND (reference sequence). V shed 6 bases, J shed 4 bases, and the junction held 11 bases outside the gene matches. The CDR3 is made up of 15 amino acids. The chain's CDR3 is CASRTTSDWGETQYF. In DNA form, the CDR3 reads TGTGCCAGTAGGACTACTAGCGATTGGGGAGAGACCCAGTACTTC.

The J gene is TRBJ2-1, the V gene TRBV11-2, with 10 positions matching TRBD2. The V segment lost 4 bases and the J segment 3 bases; nucleotides outside the gene matches: 6. CDR3 length equals 16 residues. Germline assignment: CDR1 SGHAT and CDR2 FQNNGV. The CDR3 loop is CASSSGLAVIYNEQFF. CDR3 in DNA: TGTGCCAGCAGCTCCGGACTAGCGGTTATCTACAATGAGCAGTTCTTC.

The V and J genes are TRBV7-9 and TRBJ2-3; 8 bases align to TRBD2. The CDR3 is 14 amino acids. Germline CDR1 SEHNR, CDR2 FQNEAQ (reference sequence). J lost 4 bases, V lost 3 bases, and 3 bases had no gene match. CDR3 coding DNA: TGTGCCAGCAGCTTCGGACTAGCATCAGATACGCAGTATTTT. Protein: CASSFGLASDTQYF.

The J gene is TRBJ2-1, the V gene TRBV7-2, with 10 bases aligning to TRBD2. V trimming: 4 bases; J trimming: 6 bases; junction bases outside the gene matches: 3. Germline CDR1 reads SGHTA; CDR2 reads FQGNSA. The CDR3 spans 14 residues. The CDR3 DNA reads as TGTGCCAGCAGCTCCTGGACTAGCGGCAATGAGCAGTTCTTC. Amino acid sequence: CASSSWTSGNEQFF.

This chain joins TRBV2 and TRBJ2-3, with 8 bases lining up with TRBD2. The CDR3 runs 16 residues. The germline V gene has CDR1 SNHLY and CDR2 FYNNEI. V was clipped by 4 bases and J by 6 bases; unmatched bases: 12. The CDR3 DNA reads as TGTGCCAGCAGTGGAGCGGGAGCGGGGCTCATGGATACGCAGTATTTT. Protein: CASSGAGAGLMDTQYF.

V gene TRBV6-1 combines with J gene TRBJ1-2; 7 bases match TRBD1. Germline V gene lookup returns CDR1 MNHNS and CDR2 SASEGT. V lost 7 bases and J lost 4; bases outside the gene matches: 12. This CDR3 contains 15 residues. CDR3 protein: CASKEHDRAGYGYTF. The CDR3 DNA follows: TGTGCCAGCAAAGAACATGACAGGGCCGGCTATGGCTACACCTTC.

V usage is TRBV4-1 and J usage is TRBJ1-2; possibly TRBD1 for D (5 bases). Per germline, CDR1 MGHRA and CDR2 YSYEKL. Trimming removed 3 bases at V and 0 bases at J, with 5 bases between. The CDR3 is 13 amino acids. As DNA, the CDR3 is TGCGCCAGCAGCCAGACAGCTAACTATGGCTACACCTTC. It translates to CASSQTANYGYTF.

This chain connects TRBV9 to TRBJ2-1; D might be TRBD2 (6 bases). The CDR3 is 16 residues long. The germline V gene encodes CDR1 SGDLS and CDR2 YYNGEE. The germline V and J ends were trimmed by 2 bases and 5 bases, with 17 bases remaining between them. CDR3: CASSVYGGLANNEQFF. The CDR3, as DNA: TGTGCCAGCAGCGTTTATGGAGGGCTAGCGAACAATGAGCAGTTCTTC.

This clone showed up just a few times. The chain carries TRBV18 and TRBJ2-2; 8 bases map to TRBD2. V gave up 1 base and J gave up 2 bases; unmatched junction bases: 3. The CDR3 runs to 16 residues. Germline CDR1 is KGHSH and CDR2 is LQKENI. CDR3 sequence (DNA): TGTGCCAGCTCACCACTGGGACTAGAAAACACCGGGGAGCTGTTTTTT. Translation: CASSPLGLENTGELFF.

The V and J genes are TRBV25-1 and TRBJ2-2; 9 bases align to TRBD2. CDR3 size: 15 residues. Germline loops: CDR1 MGHDK, CDR2 SYGVNS. J gave up 4 bases and V 5 bases, and 5 bases lay outside the gene matches. Here the CDR3 reads CASSRAGGGTGELFF. The CDR3 DNA is TGTGCCAGCAGTAGGGCGGGAGGGGGCACCGGGGAGCTGTTTTTT.

This clone was recorded once. The chain joins TRBV7-9 to TRBJ1-1; possibly TRBD1 for D (6 bases). Trimming pared 0 bases from V and 8 bases from J, leaving 10 bases between. Germline loops: CDR1 SEHNR, CDR2 FQNEAQ (reference sequence). The CDR3 is 13 amino acids. CDR3 bases: TGTGCCAGCAGCTTAGCGGGGGCTGGCGAAGCTTTCTTT. Its protein is CASSLAGAGEAFF.

The rearrangement links TRBV29-1 to TRBJ1-4, with 10 bases lining up with TRBD1. CDR3 length: 13 amino acids. CDR1 is SQVTM, CDR2 ANQGSEA, per germline. Trimming removed 2 bases from V and 7 bases from J; junction bases left unmatched: 1. CDR3 nucleotide sequence: TGCAGCGTTGAAAGGGACAGGGGTGAAAAACTGTTTTTT. It specifies CSVERDRGEKLFF.

CDR3: CASSRTSYEQYF. For the CDR3, the DNA is TGTGCCAGCAGCAGGACTAGCTACGAGCAGTACTTC. The chain links TRBV2 to TRBJ2-7; 7 bases line up with TRBD2. The V and J ends lost 6 bases and 3 bases, in that order; junction bases with no gene match: 2. Germline V gene data show CDR1 as SNHLY and CDR2 as FYNNEI. The CDR3 is 12 amino acids.

Only one count was recorded for this clone. The CDR3 region has the DNA TGTGCCACCAGCAGAGTTCAGGCCTACGAGCAGTACTTC. Protein product: CATSRVQAYEQYF. V is TRBV15 and J is TRBJ2-7; D remains ambiguous. CDR3 size: 13 residues. The germline V gene encodes CDR1 LNHNV and CDR2 YYDKDF (reference sequence). Trimming took 1 base from V and 2 from J, leaving 6 bases between them.

This chain links TRBV5-6 with TRBJ2-5; D perhaps matches TRBD1 (5 bases). CDR3 length: 17 amino acids. The germline gives CDR1 SGHDT, CDR2 YYEEEE. Trimming took 1 base from V and 3 from J, leaving 19 bases between them. Here the CDR3 reads CASSLLRGARAEETQYF. The CDR3 DNA reads as TGTGCCAGCAGCTTGTTAAGGGGCGCCAGGGCTGAAGAGACCCAGTACTTC.

The CDR3 protein is CSVEGPGRYGMADTQYF. The CDR3 nucleotides read TGCAGCGTTGAGGGGCCTGGACGATATGGGATGGCAGATACGCAGTATTTT. The genes are TRBV29-1 and TRBJ2-3, with D maybe TRBD1 (5 bases). CDR3 length equals 17 residues. With 3 bases removed from V and 4 bases from J, the gap between germline ends came to 23 bases. CDR1 SQVTM and CDR2 ANQGSEA come from the germline V gene.

The chain joins TRBV27 to TRBJ2-1; 7 bases map to TRBD1. The CDR3 has 14 residues. V lost 5 bases and J lost 5; bases outside the gene matches: 6. Germline V gives CDR1 MNHEY, CDR2 SMNVEV (reference sequence). This CDR3 reads CASSQRGTDNEQFF. In DNA, the CDR3 is TGTGCCAGCAGTCAGAGAGGGACAGACAATGAGCAGTTCTTC.

The rearrangement links TRBV5-4 to TRBJ2-2, with D perhaps TRBD1 (6 bases). Germline assignment: CDR1 SGHNT and CDR2 YYREEE (reference sequence). V was pared by 1 base and J by 2 bases, with 15 bases between. This CDR3 has 17 residues. The CDR3 reads CASSLPGIRGNTGELFF. In DNA, the CDR3 is TGTGCCAGCAGCTTGCCGGGAATCAGGGGAAACACCGGGGAGCTGTTTTTT. Full variable domain (outside the CDR3, taken from reference TRBV5-4 and TRBJ2-2): ETGVTQSPTHLIKTRGQQVTLRCSSQSGHNTVSWYQQALGQGPQFIFQYYREEENGRGNFPPRFSGLQFPNYSSELNVNALELDDSALYLCASSLPGIRGNTGELFFGEGSRLTVL.

The rearrangement uses TRBV7-9 and TRBJ2-3; no definite D call. The CDR3 is made up of 13 amino acids. CDR1 SEHNR and CDR2 FQNEAQ come from the germline V gene (reference sequence). The V and J ends lost 1 base and 9 bases respectively, with 11 bases between them. The CDR3 region is CASSLEESWTQYF. The CDR3 DNA reads TGTGCCAGCAGCTTAGAGGAGTCCTGGACGCAGTATTTT.

The V and J genes are TRBV15 and TRBJ1-1; TRBD1 matches at 8 bases. This CDR3 spans 15 amino acids. The V gene's germline CDR1 is LNHNV and CDR2 YYDKDF (reference sequence). Unmatched junction bases numbered 7, after V lost 3 bases and J lost 4 bases. Written as DNA, the CDR3 is TGTGCCACCAGCAGGGATGGACAGGGATTCACTGAAGCTTTCTTT. Its translation: CATSRDGQGFTEAFF. Filled out from reference TRBV15 and TRBJ1-1, the complete variable domain reads DAMVIQNPRYQVTQFGKPVTLSCSQTLNHNVMYWYQQKSSQAPKLLFHYYDKDFNNEADTPDNFQSRRPNTSFCFLDIRSPGLGDTAMYLCATSRDGQGFTEAFFGQGTRLTVV.

In DNA form, the CDR3 reads TGTGCCAGCAGCATAGCGGGAGGGGTTCCCTACGAGCAGTACTTC. This codes for CASSIAGGVPYEQYF. The chain combines TRBV6-5 with TRBJ2-7, with 11 bases identical to TRBD2. This CDR3 comprises 15 residues. With 6 bases clipped from V and 2 bases from J, the junction kept 6 bases outside the gene matches. CDR1 and CDR2 (germline): MNHEY, SVGAGI.

The chain carries TRBV4-1 and TRBJ2-1, with 8 bases lining up with TRBD2. Germline V CDR1 and CDR2: MGHRA, YSYEKL. With 2 bases clipped from V and 0 bases from J, the junction kept 3 bases outside the gene matches. This CDR3 comprises 16 residues. The CDR3 here is CASSQLSGASYNEQFF. The CDR3 region has the DNA TGCGCCAGCAGCCAACTTAGCGGGGCCTCCTACAATGAGCAGTTCTTC.

The V gene is TRBV7-9, the J gene TRBJ2-1; 8 bases line up with TRBD2. CDR1 is SEHNR, CDR2 FQNEAQ, per germline (reference sequence). This CDR3 comprises 17 residues. J lost 2 bases, V lost 5 bases, and 11 bases had no gene match. CDR3 region: CASSHKGREGAYNEQFF. The CDR3 DNA reads as TGTGCCAGCAGCCACAAGGGACGGGAGGGAGCCTACAATGAGCAGTTCTTC.

V gene TRBV2 combines with J gene TRBJ1-4; 7 nucleotides align to TRBD1. V lost 6 bases and J lost 4; bases outside the gene matches: 5. The V gene's germline CDR1 is SNHLY and CDR2 FYNNEI. This CDR3 is 14 amino acids long. DNA of the CDR3: TGTGCCAGCAGCGAGGACAGGTTTAATGAAAAACTGTTTTTT. Amino acids: CASSEDRFNEKLFF. The full variable domain, with the rest looked up from reference TRBV2 and TRBJ1-4, is EPEVTQTPSHQVTQMGQEVILRCVPISNHLYFYWYRQILGQKVEFLVSFYNNEISEKSEIFDDQFSVERPDGSNFTLKIRSTKLEDSAMYFCASSEDRFNEKLFFGSGTQLSVL.